Given below is one TCR beta chain in context. Its antigen is not known. Trimming took 0 bases from V and 3 from J, leaving 15 bases between them. There are 16 residues in the CDR3. Germline V lookup: CDR1 MNHEY, CDR2 SVGAGI. The data were taken from a study of long-term antiretroviral therapy in people with HIV. Overall study context: Collection of the earliest samples took place about a decade ahead of the 2015 immediate-ART recommendation.

immunoSEQ v3.0 was run at survey level. Assay: immunoSEQ multiplex PCR; the TCRdb copy retains only in-frame clones and omits some. The repertoire consists of about 28,000 clones, with roughly 84% occurring once and the leading ten covering roughly 10%. Findings and caveats of the study: In HIV, the repertoires covered a tighter span of CDR3 lengths than in controls. Every time point showed a repertoire led by clones expanded before ART.

The rearrangement joins TRBV6-5 to TRBJ2-7, with D possibly being TRBD2 (6 bases). This specimen was unsorted PBMCs, taken 2.8 years after starting antiretroviral therapy. The origin of this receptor is a man aged 30 to 39 with HIV. The CDR3 DNA follows: TGTGCCAGCAGTTACTCTGGGAGGACTACCCTCTACGAGCAGTACTTC. Translating gives CASSYSGRTTLYEQYF.